This T cell receptor beta chain was captured by sequencing in a study of response to subunit inactivated influenza vaccine. TCRdb reanalysed the RT-PCR reads using MiXCR and keeps one entry per CDR3 protein. The sample lists about 570,000 distinct CDR3 sequences; approximately 10% were seen once. With respect to this clonotype: One end of the junction is discordant with germline, which a read error may explain.

Germline V CDR1 and CDR2: SNHLY, FYNNEI. The CDR3 runs 18 residues. The chain recombines TRBV2 with TRBJ2-3, with 8 bases lining up with TRBD2. The receptor was isolated from a man aged 50 or older who received an inactivated influenza vaccine. Source: PBMCs from blood, taken on the day of vaccination. The CDR3 loop is CACSFIVTSGTSTDTQYF. DNA of the CDR3: TGTGCCTGCAGTTTTATTGTCACTAGCGGAACCAGCACAGATACGCAGTATTTT.